The 20 T cell receptor beta chains below were found in one sample sequenced in a study of T cells in Graves' hyperthyroidism and ophthalmopathy. Amplification targeted TCR beta CDR3 regions from RNA transcripts. A set of HTBI primers served as the primers for a first-round RT-PCR of the TCR CDR3. TCRdb re-called the multiplex PCR reads with MiXCR, one entry per CDR3 protein. The table shows around 380,000 distinct CDR3 sequences, with less than 15% occurring only once. The source material was blood. These receptors all come from a man aged 30-40 years with Graves' hyperthyroidism that later progressed to Graves' ophthalmopathy.

The chain couples TRBV18 to TRBJ2-7; 7 nucleotides line up with TRBD1. This CDR3 is 17 amino acids long. J gave up 0 bases and V 6 bases, and 14 bases lay outside the gene matches. CDR1 is KGHSH and CDR2 is LQKENI in the germline V gene. The CDR3 coding sequence is TGTGCCAGCTCGCAACGTTCCGGGACAGTGAGCTCCTACGAGCAGTACTTC. This translates into CASSQRSGTVSSYEQYF.

This clonotype appeared many times. This sequence joins TRBV6-2 or TRBV6-3 and TRBJ2-6, with 11 positions matching TRBD1. CDR3 length: 17 amino acids. Germline V CDR1 and CDR2: MNHEY, SVGEGT. Trimming took 8 bases from V and 3 from J; bases not matched to a gene: 9. In nucleotides, the CDR3 is TGTGCCAGCGGGAGGACAGGGGGCTCTTTTGGGGCCAACGTCCTGACTTTC. It yields the protein CASGRTGGSFGANVLTF.

The table lists this clonotype with a few counts. This chain links TRBV28 with TRBJ2-7; 9 positions match TRBD1. The CDR3 is made up of 15 amino acids. Germline V CDR1 and CDR2: MDHEN, SYDVKM. The V segment lost 6 bases and the J segment 2 bases; nucleotides outside the gene matches: 8. For the CDR3, the DNA is TGTGCCAGCAGCGCCGGGACAGGGTCGGCCTACGAGCAGTACTTC. Protein: CASSAGTGSAYEQYF.

This chain links TRBV6-5 with TRBJ2-7; TRBD1 is a possible D gene (6 bases). The CDR3 covers 13 residues. Trimming stripped 3 bases from V and 6 bases from J, with 12 bases between. Per the germline V gene, CDR1 is MNHEY and CDR2 is SVGAGI. Here the CDR3 DNA reads TGTGCCAGCAGTTATAACCCACAGGGCGAGCAGTACTTC. Translated: CASSYNPQGEQYF.

As for this clonotype: An end of the junction differs from the germline gene, which may be a read error. The chain recombines TRBV28 with TRBJ1-5; possibly TRBD1 for D (6 bases). This CDR3 is 12 amino acids long. The germline gives CDR1 MDHEN, CDR2 SYDVKM. The CDR3 nucleotides are TGTGCCAGCAGTTTAGGGGGGCAGCCCCAGAATTTT. This gives the protein CASSLGGQPQNF.

This clonotype was seen at least ten times. J is TRBJ1-2 and V is TRBV13; 7 bases map to TRBD1. The CDR3 covers 14 residues. Germline CDR1 and CDR2: PRHDT and FYEKMQ (reference sequence). Germline trimming cut 1 base from V and 3 bases from J; bases unmatched to any gene: 2. In nucleotides, the CDR3 is TGTGCCAGCAGCTTAGATCAGGGGGACTATGGCTACACCTTC. This codes for CASSLDQGDYGYTF.

This clonotype was seen a handful of times. The V gene is TRBV5-1, the J gene TRBJ1-2, with 9 bases lining up with TRBD1. Per the germline V gene, CDR1 is SGHRS and CDR2 is YFSETQ. V lost 1 base and J lost 6; bases outside the gene matches: 10. The CDR3 runs to 16 residues. CDR3 amino acids: CASSLSITGGVDGYTF. The CDR3 DNA reads TGCGCCAGCAGCTTGTCTATAACAGGGGGCGTAGATGGCTACACCTTC.

The rearrangement links TRBV6-5 to TRBJ1-1; D is unresolved. The germline CDR1 and CDR2 sequences are MNHEY and SVGAGI. This CDR3 region has 15 residues. The V and J ends lost 2 bases and 0 bases respectively, with 10 bases between them. The CDR3 region is CASSYTFGLNTEAFF. DNA for the CDR3: TGTGCCAGCAGTTACACCTTTGGACTGAACACTGAAGCTTTCTTT.

The sample holds a few counts of this clonotype. V usage is TRBV7-9 and J usage is TRBJ1-1, with no clear D. The germline V gene has CDR1 SEHNR and CDR2 FQNEAQ (reference sequence). V lost 4 bases and J 1 base, leaving 10 bases between the germline ends. The CDR3 is made up of 14 amino acids. The CDR3 DNA follows: TGTGCCAGCAGCTCCACTTCTAGGAACACTGAAGCTTTCTTT. Translated, it gives CASSSTSRNTEAFF. The full variable domain, rest sourced from reference TRBV7-9 and TRBJ1-1, is DTGVSQNPRHKITKRGQNVTFRCDPISEHNRLYWYRQTLGQGPEFLTYFQNEAQLEKSRLLSDRFSAERPKGSFSTLEIQRTEQGDSAMYLCASSSTSRNTEAFFGQGTRLTVV.

The chain employs TRBV6-1 and TRBJ2-1; possibly TRBD2 for D (5 bases). Deletions cut 3 bases from V and 5 bases from J, with 14 bases between. The CDR3 sequence is 15 residues long. Per germline, CDR1 MNHNS and CDR2 SASEGT. Here the CDR3 DNA reads TGTGCCAGCAGTGACAGGACGGGAATGAACAATGAGCAGTTCTTC. Encoded protein: CASSDRTGMNNEQFF.

V is TRBV20-1 and J is TRBJ2-1, with D perhaps matching TRBD2 (5 bases). V lost 1 base, J lost 0 bases, and 13 bases lay in between. This CDR3 region has 16 residues. Germline CDR1 reads DFQATT; CDR2 reads SNEGSKA (reference sequence). The CDR3: CSARGRGMNSYNEQFF. The CDR3 coding sequence is TGCAGTGCTAGAGGTCGAGGGATGAACTCCTACAATGAGCAGTTCTTC.

This clonotype was observed at least ten times. The chain uses TRBV5-1 and TRBJ1-1; D is uncertain. Germline V gene lookup returns CDR1 SGHRS and CDR2 YFSETQ. Trimming removed 4 bases at V and 3 bases at J, with 19 bases between. The CDR3 is made up of 16 amino acids. Here the CDR3 reads CASSRRSGFADTEAFF. CDR3 DNA sequence: TGCGCCAGCAGCAGGCGTTCGGGGTTTGCGGACACTGAAGCTTTCTTT.

The rearrangement uses TRBV7-2 and TRBJ1-2; D gene unclear. From germline, CDR1 is SGHTA and CDR2 FQGNSA. The CDR3 sequence is 14 residues long. The V end was cut by 1 base, the J end by 5 bases, with 11 bases between. CDR3 in DNA: TGTGCCAGCAGCTTAGAGAGCAGGTCGTATGGCTACACCTTC. Translating gives CASSLESRSYGYTF.

The rearrangement joins TRBV3-1 to TRBJ1-6; no definite D call. Per germline, CDR1 LGHDT and CDR2 YNNKEL (reference sequence). The V gene lost 6 bases and the J gene lost 10 bases, with 16 bases spanning the gap. CDR3 length equals 14 residues. The DNA for the CDR3 is TGTGCCAGCAGTCTAACATGGATTAGGTCACCCCTCCACTTT. Protein product: CASSLTWIRSPLHF.

This clonotype occurred a few times. This chain links TRBV7-9 with TRBJ1-3; D ambiguous. Trimming removed 6 bases at V and 1 base at J, with 7 bases between. Per germline, CDR1 SEHNR and CDR2 FQNEAQ (reference sequence). The CDR3 is 13 amino acids. The CDR3 bases are TGTGCCAGCAGTCGGATTTCTGGAAACACCATATATTTT. This translates into CASSRISGNTIYF.

This clonotype has more than one count but fewer than ten. The chain links TRBV20-1 to TRBJ1-5; D unresolved. Germline V gives CDR1 DFQATT, CDR2 SNEGSKA (reference sequence). Trimming took off 3 bases at V and 2 bases at J, with 5 bases between the two ends. The CDR3 is made up of 12 amino acids. CDR3 DNA: TGCAGTGCTAGTTTCGGCAATCAGCCCCAGCATTTT. Residues: CSASFGNQPQHF.

The rearrangement uses TRBV29-1 and TRBJ2-2; 7 nucleotides match TRBD1. The CDR3 is made up of 16 amino acids. The junction had 8 bases not matched to a gene; V was cut back by 1 base and J by 3 bases. The germline gives CDR1 SQVTM, CDR2 ANQGSEA. The DNA of the CDR3 is TGCAGCGTTGAAGCCTCGGGACAGATGTACACCGGGGAGCTGTTTTTT. This sequence encodes CSVEASGQMYTGELFF.

This clonotype was found a few times. The CDR3 sequence: CASSQTGGASPLHF. The CDR3 DNA sequence: TGCGCCAGCAGTCAGACAGGGGGCGCTTCACCCCTCCACTTT. This chain uses TRBV4-1 with TRBJ1-6, with 10 bases that match TRBD1. The germline V gene encodes CDR1 MGHRA and CDR2 YSYEKL. Germline trimming cut 6 bases from V and 9 bases from J; bases unmatched to any gene: 5. The CDR3 sequence is 14 residues long.

This clonotype was observed at least ten times. The rearrangement uses TRBV6-5 and TRBJ2-7; 8 bases line up with TRBD1. J gave up 0 bases and V 1 base, and 11 bases lay outside the gene matches. In germline, CDR1 is MNHEY, CDR2 SVGAGI. The CDR3 spans 18 residues. The CDR3 nucleotides read TGTGCCAGCAGTTACTATTTGCCTGGGACAGGCTTCTCCTACGAGCAGTACTTC. This codes for CASSYYLPGTGFSYEQYF.

This clonotype was seen many times. The chain combines TRBV6-1 with TRBJ1-4, with 8 bases lining up with TRBD1. V dropped 5 bases and J dropped 0; count of bases not matched to a gene: 14. From germline, CDR1 is MNHNS and CDR2 SASEGT. This CDR3 has 19 amino acids. The CDR3 sequence is CASSYVGQGAPATNEKLFF. The CDR3 DNA sequence: TGTGCCAGCAGTTACGTAGGGCAGGGGGCACCTGCAACTAATGAAAAACTGTTTTTT.